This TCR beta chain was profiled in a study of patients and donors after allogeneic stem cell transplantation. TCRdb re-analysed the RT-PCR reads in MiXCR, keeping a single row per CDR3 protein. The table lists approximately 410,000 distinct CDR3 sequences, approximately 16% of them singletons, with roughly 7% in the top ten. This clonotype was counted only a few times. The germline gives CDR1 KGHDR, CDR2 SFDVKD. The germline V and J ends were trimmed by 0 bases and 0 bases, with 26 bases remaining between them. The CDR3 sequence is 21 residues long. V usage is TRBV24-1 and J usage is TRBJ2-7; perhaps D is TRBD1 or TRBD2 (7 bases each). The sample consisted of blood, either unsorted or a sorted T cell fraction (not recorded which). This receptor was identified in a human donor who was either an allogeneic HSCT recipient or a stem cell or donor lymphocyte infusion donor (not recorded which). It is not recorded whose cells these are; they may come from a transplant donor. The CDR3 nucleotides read TGTGCCACCAGTGATTTGGGGGACAGACACCAACTAGCGTTAAGCTCCTACGAGCAGTACTTC. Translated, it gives CATSDLGDRHQLALSSYEQYF.